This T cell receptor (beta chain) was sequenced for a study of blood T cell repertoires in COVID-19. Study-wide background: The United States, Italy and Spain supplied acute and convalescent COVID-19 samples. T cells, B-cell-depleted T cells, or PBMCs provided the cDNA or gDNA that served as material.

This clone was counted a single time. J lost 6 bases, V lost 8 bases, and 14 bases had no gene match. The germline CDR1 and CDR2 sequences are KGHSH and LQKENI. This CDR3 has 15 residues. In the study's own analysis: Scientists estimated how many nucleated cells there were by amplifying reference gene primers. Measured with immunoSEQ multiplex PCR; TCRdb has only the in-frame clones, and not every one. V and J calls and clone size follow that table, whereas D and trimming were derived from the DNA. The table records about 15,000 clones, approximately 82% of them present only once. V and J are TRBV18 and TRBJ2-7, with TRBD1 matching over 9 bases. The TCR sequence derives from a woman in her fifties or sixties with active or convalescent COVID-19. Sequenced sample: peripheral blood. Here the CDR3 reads CASNTAGTGLPEQYF. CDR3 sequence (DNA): TGTGCCAGCAACACCGCCGGGACAGGGCTTCCCGAGCAGTACTTC.